The entry that follows covers one T cell receptor beta chain sequence. Trimming at V came to 5 bases and at J to 8 bases, leaving 4 bases not matched to a gene. The germline V gene encodes CDR1 MNHNY and CDR2 SVGAGI (reference sequence). The CDR3 has 13 amino acids. Primed by a sample-barcoded 5' primer and a J-beta primer mix, a second PCR proceeded for about 6 to 11 cycles. TCRdb recomputed calls from the 5' RACE reads with MiXCR, one row per CDR3 protein. This table holds hundreds of thousands of distinct CDR3 sequences, roughly 43% found once. The record originates from a study of blood T cells in healthy people across ages. Looking at the study overall: Capture via template switching afforded approximately one barcoded beta molecule per two T cells.

Each donor had around 9.8 milliliters of peripheral blood drawn. Samples had at least 7 million PBMCs isolated from them. This receptor was identified in a man older than 75 in good health. The rearrangement uses TRBV6-6 and TRBJ1-1; 11 bases align to TRBD1. Sequencing was performed on blood. CDR3 nucleotides: TGTGCCAGCAGTACCCGGACAGGGGGCGAAGCTTTCTTT. It specifies CASSTRTGGEAFF.